These T cell receptor beta chains were read from a single sample in a study of blood T cells in healthy people across ages. TCRdb itself ran the 5' RACE reads through MiXCR, one entry per CDR3 protein. The sample holds around 650,000 distinct CDR3 sequences; approximately 40% are singletons and the top ten take around 30%. Sequencing was done on a sample of blood. The receptors stem from a man older than 75 in good health. CDR3s include the opening cysteine and the closing phenylalanine or tryptophan. D genes are given only for firm matches. Expanded clones are given a class, and other clones once, few, many or no size at all.

CDR3 DNA	CDR3 protein	J gene	clone size	D gene	V gene
TGTGCCAGCACCCAAGTGGGTAGTCAGGTCCGCGAGCAGTACTTC	CASTQVGSQVREQYF	TRBJ2-7	NA	NA	TRBV28
TGTGCCAGCAGGCCGACAGGGGGGGACTCTGGGGCCAACGTCCTGACTTTC	CASRPTGGDSGANVLTF	TRBJ2-6	few	TRBD1	TRBV12-3/TRBV12-4
TGCGCCAGCAGCCACTCTTTGACAGGGGAGCGCACAGATACGCAGTATTTT	CASSHSLTGERTDTQYF	TRBJ2-3	few	TRBD1	TRBV4-3
TGCAGTGCTAGTGTAGCAAGGGGCACAGATACGCAGTATTTT	CSASVARGTDTQYF	TRBJ2-3	few	NA	TRBV20-1
TGTGCCAGCAGTTACTCGCCCGTGGGGCAGCCCCAGCATTTT	CASSYSPVGQPQHF	TRBJ1-5	NA	NA	TRBV6-6
TGCAGTGTCAAATCGACTAGCGGGAGGGCCACCGGAGGAGAGACCCAGTACTTC	CSVKSTSGRATGGETQYF	TRBJ2-5	few	TRBD2	TRBV20-1
TGTGCCAGCAGTATTCAGGGGTTTGACAACTATGGCTACACCTTC	CASSIQGFDNYGYTF	TRBJ1-2	NA	NA	TRBV6-5
TGTGCCAGCAGCCGGTTGAAAAACAATGAGCAGTTCTTC	CASSRLKNNEQFF	TRBJ2-1	NA	NA	TRBV3-1
TGCAGTGCTAGAGAAGGATTAGCGGGGGACAATGAGCAGTTCTTC	CSAREGLAGDNEQFF	TRBJ2-1	NA	TRBD2	TRBV20-1
TGTGCCAGCAGCCTAGGGTCTGCTAGGAAGCAGTCGAATGAGCAGTTCTTC	CASSLGSARKQSNEQFF	TRBJ2-1	NA	NA	TRBV12-3/TRBV12-4
TGTGCCACCAGCAGGGGACTAGCCCACTTCAGCACAGATACGCAGTATTTT	CATSRGLAHFSTDTQYF	TRBJ2-3	NA	TRBD2	TRBV15
TGCAGTGCTAGAACTCTAGCGGGGGTTCAAGAGACCCAGTACTTC	CSARTLAGVQETQYF	TRBJ2-5	once	TRBD2	TRBV20-1
TGTGCCAGCAGCCGACTGTCGGACGAGCAGTACTTC	CASSRLSDEQYF	TRBJ2-7	NA	NA	TRBV3-1
TGTGCCAGCAGCGAGACGGGAGGTTCGACAGATACGCAGTATTTT	CASSETGGSTDTQYF	TRBJ2-3	few	TRBD2	TRBV28
TGTGCCAGCAGCTTGGACAGTTATAACAATGAGCAGTTCTTC	CASSLDSYNNEQFF	TRBJ2-1	few	NA	TRBV5-4
TGTGCCAGCTTTCGTACAGCAGTCGGCCAAGAGACCCAGTACTTC	CASFRTAVGQETQYF	TRBJ2-5	once	NA	TRBV2
TGCGCCAGCAGCTTGGGGCCAGGCGAGAAGGAGGCCCAGTACTTC	CASSLGPGEKEAQYF	TRBJ2-5	NA	NA	TRBV5-1
TGCAGCGTTGAGCGGGACTCCTATACGCAGTATTTT	CSVERDSYTQYF	TRBJ2-3	many	NA	TRBV29-1
TGTGCCAGCAGCTTAGACGCCGGGACAACTCAAGAGACCCAGTACTTC	CASSLDAGTTQETQYF	TRBJ2-5	few	NA	TRBV11-2
TGCAGTGCTAGAGCTGGGACAGTCCAAGAGACCCAGTACTTC	CSARAGTVQETQYF	TRBJ2-5	many	TRBD1	TRBV20-1
TGTGCCAGCAGCCAAGAGAAGCATTGGAATGAGCAGTTCTTC	CASSQEKHWNEQFF	TRBJ2-1	NA	NA	TRBV4-2
TGTGCCAGCACCATGGGTGGGCAGCCCCAGCATTTT	CASTMGGQPQHF	TRBJ1-5	NA	NA	TRBV12-3/TRBV12-4
TGCGCCAGCAGCCAAGACATCCGGGACAGGGAGCACGAGCAGTACTTC	CASSQDIRDREHEQYF	TRBJ2-7	few	TRBD1	TRBV4-3
TGCAGTGCAAGACAGGGGGCGCAAGGTCAGCCCCAGCATTTT	CSARQGAQGQPQHF	TRBJ1-5	few	TRBD1	TRBV20-1
TGTGCCAGCAAGAAGGGCAGGGGGCCGGGAAACATTCAGTACTTC	CASKKGRGPGNIQYF	TRBJ2-4	NA	TRBD1	TRBV6-5
TGTGCCAGCAGCTTAGAGCCGGGGGGGCCCTACAATGAGCAGTTCTTC	CASSLEPGGPYNEQFF	TRBJ2-1	NA	TRBD2	TRBV7-2
TGTGCCAGCAGCCAAGGGTCGGGGACTCCAGGGTCGCAGTATTTT	CASSQGSGTPGSQYF	TRBJ2-3	few	NA	TRBV14
TGTGCCAGCAAAGAGGGGCAGGGGCTTTTTAGTGTGAGTGGCTACACCTTC	CASKEGQGLFSVSGYTF	TRBJ1-2	NA	NA	TRBV6-1
TGCAGTGCCCGGGGGGGCCGCGGAGATACGCAGTATTTT	CSARGGRGDTQYF	TRBJ2-3	few	TRBD2	TRBV20-1
TGTGCCATCGGGGGAACGCCTCTGGGAGAGACCCAGTACTTC	CAIGGTPLGETQYF	TRBJ2-5	NA	NA	TRBV10-3
TGCAGTGCTAGCCCGACCCTAGGCGACTACAATGAGCAGTTCTTC	CSASPTLGDYNEQFF	TRBJ2-1	NA	NA	TRBV20-1
TGCGCCAGCAGCTCTTCAGTGCTTGAGGGGGCCAACGTCCTGACTTTC	CASSSSVLEGANVLTF	TRBJ2-6	NA	NA	TRBV5-1
TGTGCCAGCAGCTCTACCTCGTGGTCTAGCGGGACCTACGAGCAGTACTTC	CASSSTSWSSGTYEQYF	TRBJ2-7	NA	TRBD2	TRBV7-8
TGTGCCAGCAGCCCCACAAGAGTTGGGCGGGAAGGTGAGCAGTTCTTC	CASSPTRVGREGEQFF	TRBJ2-1	few	NA	TRBV14
TGCGCCAGCAGCCGTCTGGGCTACAATGAGCAGTTCTTC	CASSRLGYNEQFF	TRBJ2-1	many	NA	TRBV5-1
TGCAGCGTGAGCACCCTAGGGACAGCTTACGAGCAGTACTTC	CSVSTLGTAYEQYF	TRBJ2-7	NA	TRBD1	TRBV29-1
TGTGCCCGAGGGGGGGTCAGTATAGATACGCAGTATTTT	CARGGVSIDTQYF	TRBJ2-3	NA	NA	TRBV30